The 3 T cell receptor beta chains presented below share a single source sample, sequenced in a study of T-cell memory formation after mild COVID-19. TCRdb called the 5' RACE reads again in MiXCR, with one record for every CDR3 protein. In the table there are around 300,000 distinct CDR3 sequences, roughly 13% of which are singletons. Source material: PBMCs or a T cell subset sorted from them (not recorded which). These receptors all come from a man younger than 35 who had mild COVID-19 (a few samples of this study predate the infection). Cell type and time point are not known.

This clonotype turned up a few times. This CDR3 reads CASSRGTIEIGELFF. The CDR3 nucleotides are TGTGCCAGCAGTCGTGGGACTATAGAGATCGGGGAGCTGTTTTTT. The V call is TRBV4-2, the J call TRBJ2-2; 7 bases align to TRBD2. This CDR3 has 15 amino acids. Germline V CDR1 and CDR2: LGHNA, YNFKEQ. With 6 bases clipped from V and 7 bases from J, the junction kept 11 bases outside the gene matches.

A single count supports this clonotype. The V and J genes are TRBV27 and TRBJ2-2; 7 nucleotides agree with TRBD2. This CDR3 is 15 amino acids long. Germline V gene sequence: CDR1 MNHEY, CDR2 SMNVEV (reference sequence). With V trimmed by 2 bases and J by 7 bases, 7 bases remained unmatched. The CDR3 region has the DNA TGTGCCAGCAGTTTAATGGGGGGGACTCTCGGGGAGCTGTTTTTT. As protein: CASSLMGGTLGELFF.

This clonotype was seen at least ten times. The rearrangement links TRBV7-2 to TRBJ2-1; TRBD2 agrees at 8 bases. Germline V CDR1 and CDR2: SGHTA, FQGNSA. The V segment lost 5 bases and the J segment 5 bases; nucleotides outside the gene matches: 11. The CDR3 consists of 16 residues. For the CDR3, the DNA is TGTGCCAGCAGCCGAGCGTTGGTAGCGGGGAACAATGAGCAGTTCTTC. This translates into CASSRALVAGNNEQFF.